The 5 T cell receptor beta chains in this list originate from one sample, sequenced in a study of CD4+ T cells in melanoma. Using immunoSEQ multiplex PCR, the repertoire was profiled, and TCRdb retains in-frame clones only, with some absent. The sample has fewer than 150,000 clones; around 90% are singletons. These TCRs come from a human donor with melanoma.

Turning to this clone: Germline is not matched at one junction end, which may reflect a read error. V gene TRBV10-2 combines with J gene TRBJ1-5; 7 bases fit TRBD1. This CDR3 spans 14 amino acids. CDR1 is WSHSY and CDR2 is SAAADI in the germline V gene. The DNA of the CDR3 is TGCGCCAGCACTGAGGGGGCTGGCAATCAGCCCCAGCATTTT. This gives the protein CASTEGAGNQPQHF.

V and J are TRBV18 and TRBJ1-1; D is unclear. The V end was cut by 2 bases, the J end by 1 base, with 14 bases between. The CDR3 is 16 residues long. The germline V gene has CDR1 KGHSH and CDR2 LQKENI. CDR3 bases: TGTGCCAGCTCACCAAGGTTAGCGAAATCGAACACTGAAGCTTTCTTT. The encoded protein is CASSPRLAKSNTEAFF.

The CDR3 coding sequence is TGTGCCAGCTTACGTAGCGGGGGGGCGGATACGCAGTATTTT. Amino acids: CASLRSGGADTQYF. The chain has TRBV7-9 and TRBJ2-3; 11 nucleotides line up with TRBD2. This CDR3 is built from 14 residues. Germline values: CDR1 SEHNR, CDR2 FQNEAQ (reference sequence). Losses at the gene ends were 8 bases for V and 6 bases for J; bases not matched to a gene: 7.

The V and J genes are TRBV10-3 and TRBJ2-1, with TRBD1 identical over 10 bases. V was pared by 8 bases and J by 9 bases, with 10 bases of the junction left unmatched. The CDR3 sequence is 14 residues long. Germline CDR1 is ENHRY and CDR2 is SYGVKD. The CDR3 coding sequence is TGTGCCATCGGGGACAGGGGATGGGGGATTGAGCAGTTCTTC. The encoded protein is CAIGDRGWGIEQFF.

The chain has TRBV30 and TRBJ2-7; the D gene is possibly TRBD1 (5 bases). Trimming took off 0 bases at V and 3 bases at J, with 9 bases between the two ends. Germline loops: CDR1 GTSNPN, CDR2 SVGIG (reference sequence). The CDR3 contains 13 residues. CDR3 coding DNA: TGTGCCTGGAGTGTACAGGTAGACTACGAGCAGTACTTC. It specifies CAWSVQVDYEQYF.